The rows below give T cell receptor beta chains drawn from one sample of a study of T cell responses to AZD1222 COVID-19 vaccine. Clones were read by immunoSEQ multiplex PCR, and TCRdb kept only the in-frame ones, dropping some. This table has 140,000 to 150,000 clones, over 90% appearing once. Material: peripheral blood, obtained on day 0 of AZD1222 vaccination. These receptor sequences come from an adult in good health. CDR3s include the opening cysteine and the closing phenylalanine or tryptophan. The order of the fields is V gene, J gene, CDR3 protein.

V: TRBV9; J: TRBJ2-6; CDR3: CASSVDDGANVLTF
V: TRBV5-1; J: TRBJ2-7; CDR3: CASSLSESTYEQYF
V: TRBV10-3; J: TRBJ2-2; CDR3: CAISERRLMWGQGMTGELFF
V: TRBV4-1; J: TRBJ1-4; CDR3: CASSTSPRGSNEKLFF
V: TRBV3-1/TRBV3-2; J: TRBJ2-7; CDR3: CASSRGTSVEQYF
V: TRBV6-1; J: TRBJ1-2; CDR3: CASSDTDRFYGYTF
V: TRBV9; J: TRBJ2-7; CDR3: CASSVSSGRLDEQYF
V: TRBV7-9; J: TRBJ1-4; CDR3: CASSFDRGANEKLFF
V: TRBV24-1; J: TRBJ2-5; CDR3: CATSEPDQETQYF
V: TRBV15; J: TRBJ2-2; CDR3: CATSRDGARATGELFF
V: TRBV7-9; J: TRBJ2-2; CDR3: CASSLNRPGGGTGELFF
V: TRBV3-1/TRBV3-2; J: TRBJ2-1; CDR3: CASSQGIAGGPFF
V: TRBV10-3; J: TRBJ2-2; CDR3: CAINEPTGELFF
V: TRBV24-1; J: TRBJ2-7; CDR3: CATSDFSSEQYF
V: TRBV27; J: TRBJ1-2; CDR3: CASSLSSQGHYGYTF
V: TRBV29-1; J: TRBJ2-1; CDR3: CSGGRSYNEQFF
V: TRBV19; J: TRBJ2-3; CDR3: CASSRTATDTQYF
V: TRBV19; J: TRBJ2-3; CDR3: CASSPSGSTDTQYF
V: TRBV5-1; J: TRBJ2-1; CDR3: CASSLSDNVNEQFF
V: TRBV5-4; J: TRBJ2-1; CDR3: CASSLGQPYNEQFF
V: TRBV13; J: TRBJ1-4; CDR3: CASSEDRVREKLFF
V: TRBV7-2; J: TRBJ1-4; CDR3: CASSLDSVNEKLFF
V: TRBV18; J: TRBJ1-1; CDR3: CASSQIQGETTEAFF
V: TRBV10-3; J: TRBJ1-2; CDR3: CAISQDRTYTF
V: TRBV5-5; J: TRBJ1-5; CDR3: CASSWGPGHSNQPQHF
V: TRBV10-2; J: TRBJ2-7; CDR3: CASSGTSGSYEQYF
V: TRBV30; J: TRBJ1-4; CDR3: CAWTEGSPNEKLFF
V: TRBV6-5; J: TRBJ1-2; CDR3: CASTAGTTYSYGYTF
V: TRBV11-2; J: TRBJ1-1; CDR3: CASSSGTGTEAFF
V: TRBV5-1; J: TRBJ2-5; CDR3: CASSFWTSGQETQYF
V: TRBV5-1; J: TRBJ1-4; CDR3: CASSLRTGGNEKLFF
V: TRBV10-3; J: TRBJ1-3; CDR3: CAISDQGSGNTIYF
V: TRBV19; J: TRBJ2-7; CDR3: CASSIMAQGQSIYEQYF
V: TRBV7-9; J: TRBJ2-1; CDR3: CASSYAGTTNEQFF
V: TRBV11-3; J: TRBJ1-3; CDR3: CASSLKTGLTIYF
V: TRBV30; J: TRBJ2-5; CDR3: CAWSNRADQETQYF
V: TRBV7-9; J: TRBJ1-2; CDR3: CASSLDWVGLWHGYTF
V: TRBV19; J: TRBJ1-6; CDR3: CASSSDRGYNSPLHF
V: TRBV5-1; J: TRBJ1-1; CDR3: CASSPGQGGNTEAFF
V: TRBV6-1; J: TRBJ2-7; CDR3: CASSEAARGLENYEQYF
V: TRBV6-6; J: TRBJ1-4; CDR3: CASSYRPGQEKLFF
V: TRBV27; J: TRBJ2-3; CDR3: CASSFGPTDTQYF
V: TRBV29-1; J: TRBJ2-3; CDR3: CSVAQVDTQYF
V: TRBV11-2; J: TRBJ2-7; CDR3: CASSLAGRALDEQYF
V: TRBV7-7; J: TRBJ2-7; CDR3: CASSLEGQGMSEQYF
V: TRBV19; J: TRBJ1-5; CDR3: CASSTIQGNNQPQHF
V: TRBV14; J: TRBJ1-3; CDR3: CASSRGRFSGNTIYF
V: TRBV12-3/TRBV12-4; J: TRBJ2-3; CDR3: CASSLGDTQYF
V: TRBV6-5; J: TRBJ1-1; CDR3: CASRGNAMNTEAFF
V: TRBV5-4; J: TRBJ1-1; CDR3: CASSRDRGGVTEAFF
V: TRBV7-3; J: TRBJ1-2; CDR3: CASSLTGGDPHYGYTF
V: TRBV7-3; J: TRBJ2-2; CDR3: CASSFINSGQTGELFF
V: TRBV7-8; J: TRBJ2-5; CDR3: CASSFRGNHETQYF
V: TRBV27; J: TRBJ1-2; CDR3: CASSLNDRTLNYGYTF
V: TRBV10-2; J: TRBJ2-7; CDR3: CASSGSGRPEQYF
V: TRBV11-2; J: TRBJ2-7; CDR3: CASSPVHPNYEQYF